This T cell receptor beta chain was retrieved from a study of T cells in Graves' hyperthyroidism and ophthalmopathy. Notes on the study in general: Most thyroid clonotypes expanded above 0.001 were also detected in blood. A model of 13 V-J features distinguished ophthalmopathy from stable hyperthyroidism.

Template material for amplifying TCR beta CDR3 regions consisted of RNA transcripts. TCR CDR3 regions were first amplified by RT-PCR with HTBI primers. TCRdb redid the calling of the multiplex PCR reads with MiXCR, one entry per CDR3 protein. Of around 610,000 distinct CDR3 sequences listed, roughly 14% were seen once; the top ten hold around 4.5%. The V and J ends lost 4 bases and 0 bases respectively, with 9 bases between them. The germline CDR1 and CDR2 sequences are MDHEN and SYDVKM. There are 15 residues in the CDR3. For this clonotype: Its target is unknown.

Based on clinical symptoms, serum thyroxine and TRAb, thyroid ultrasound and orbital computed tomography, diagnoses were reached. The PBMCs were taken from over 9.5 ml of fresh peripheral blood. The sample was blood. The chain recombines TRBV28 with TRBJ2-2; no reliable D call. This receptor was obtained from a woman between 40 and 55 years old with Graves' ophthalmopathy. CDR3 nucleotide sequence: TGTGCCAGCAGTTCGACCGATGCGAACACCGGGGAGCTGTTTTTT. Translated: CASSSTDANTGELFF. The full variable domain, with the rest looked up from reference TRBV28 and TRBJ2-2, is DVKVTQSSRYLVKRTGEKVFLECVQDMDHENMFWYRQDPGLGLRLIYFSYDVKMKEKGDIPEGYSVSREKKERFSLILESASTNQTSMYLCASSSTDANTGELFFGEGSRLTVL.